This entry lists 26 T cell receptor beta chains sequenced from one sample in a study of PD-L1 blockade in urothelial cancer. Method: immunoSEQ multiplex PCR; TCRdb's copy keeps in-frame clones and lacks some. The table shows 56,000 or so clones, with over 75% occurring only once. Regarding time point: pretreatment peripheral blood. The input for sequencing was PBMCs, taken around atezolizumab (anti-PD-L1) treatment. All receptors come from a man aged 65 to 79 with urothelial cancer.

This sequence joins TRBV7-8 and TRBJ2-2, with D perhaps TRBD2 (6 bases). Per the germline V gene, CDR1 is SGHVS and CDR2 is FQNEAQ. Trimming pared 3 bases from V and 4 bases from J, leaving 12 bases between. This CDR3 is built from 15 residues. CDR3 bases: TGTGCCAGCAGCTTGGGACTGGGGGGCACCGGGGAGCTGTTTTTT. Its protein is CASSLGLGGTGELFF.

The rearrangement links TRBV5-4 to TRBJ1-2, with D possibly being TRBD1 (5 bases). Trimming stripped 1 base from V and 4 bases from J, with 11 bases between. From germline, CDR1 is SGHNT and CDR2 YYREEE (reference sequence). CDR3 length: 14 amino acids. The CDR3 spells CASSLRGAGYGYTF. The CDR3 DNA sequence: TGTGCCAGCAGCTTGAGGGGCGCCGGCTATGGCTACACCTTC.

This chain connects TRBV2 to TRBJ2-4, with a possible D match to TRBD2 (7 bases). Germline CDR1 reads SNHLY; CDR2 reads FYNNEI. The CDR3 extends over 13 amino acids. Trimming removed 8 bases at V and 8 bases at J, with 16 bases between. CDR3 protein: CASGLGGRDIQYF. CDR3 coding DNA: TGTGCCAGCGGCCTAGGGGGGAGGGACATTCAGTACTTC.

The J gene is TRBJ2-3, the V gene TRBV5-8; TRBD2 matches at 7 bases. Germline V gene lookup returns CDR1 SGHTS and CDR2 YDEGEE. Unmatched junction bases numbered 3, after V lost 2 bases and J lost 3 bases. The CDR3 runs 14 residues. CDR3 sequence reads: CASSFGLVTDTQYF. The DNA of the CDR3 is TGTGCCAGCAGCTTCGGACTAGTGACAGATACGCAGTATTTT.

The J gene is TRBJ2-1, the V gene TRBV7-2; maybe TRBD1 (5 bases). Germline V gene sequence: CDR1 SGHTA, CDR2 FQGNSA. The V end lost 1 base, the J end lost 6 bases, and 10 bases lay between the germline ends. The CDR3 totals 14 residues. This chain's CDR3 is CASSLVSQGNEQFF. CDR3 coding DNA: TGTGCCAGCAGCTTAGTATCGCAGGGCAATGAGCAGTTCTTC.

A word on this clone: Compared with germline, one end of the junction differs, possibly owing to a read error. Other DNA sequences from this sample encode an identical CDR3 as well. The rearrangement joins TRBV6-1 to TRBJ2-1; 11 positions match TRBD2. The CDR3 has 16 residues. Germline V lookup: CDR1 MNHNS, CDR2 SASEGT. DNA for the CDR3: TGTGCCAGCAGTGCACCGGGACTAGCGGCATACAATGAACAGTTCTTC. Residues: CASSAPGLAAYNEQFF.

This clone was picked up a small number of times. J is TRBJ1-2 and V is TRBV2; perhaps TRBD1 as D (5 bases). V lost 6 bases to trimming and J lost 3 bases, with 11 bases between them. This CDR3 contains 13 residues. Germline V gives CDR1 SNHLY, CDR2 FYNNEI. CDR3 nucleotides: TGTGCCAGCAGGGGGCCCGACGACTATGGCTACACCTTC. Translated: CASRGPDDYGYTF. Drawing the rest from reference TRBV2 and TRBJ1-2, the complete variable domain is EPEVTQTPSHQVTQMGQEVILRCVPISNHLYFYWYRQILGQKVEFLVSFYNNEISEKSEIFDDQFSVERPDGSNFTLKIRSTKLEDSAMYFCASRGPDDYGYTFGSGTRLTVV.

J is TRBJ1-4 and V is TRBV19, with 9 bases matching TRBD1. CDR1 is LNHDA, CDR2 SQIVND, per germline (reference sequence). V was clipped by 6 bases and J by 8 bases; unmatched bases: 7. The CDR3 runs 14 residues. Here the CDR3 DNA reads TGTGCCAGTAGCCCGGGACAGGGACGGGAAAAACTGTTTTTT. It codes for CASSPGQGREKLFF. The whole variable domain, remainder taken from reference TRBV19 and TRBJ1-4, is DGGITQSPKYLFRKEGQNVTLSCEQNLNHDAMYWYRQDPGQGLRLIYYSQIVNDFQKGDIAEGYSVSREKKESFPLTVTSAQKNPTAFYLCASSPGQGREKLFFGSGTQLSVL.

V is TRBV5-4 and J is TRBJ2-2; 12 bases align to TRBD2. The CDR3 contains 17 residues. Unmatched junction bases numbered 6, after V lost 1 base and J lost 5 bases. The germline CDR1 and CDR2 sequences are SGHNT and YYREEE (reference sequence). The CDR3 bases are TGTGCCAGCAGCTTGAGCCTAGCGGGAGGGCGGACCGGGGAGCTGTTTTTT. It translates to CASSLSLAGGRTGELFF.

In this sample, this clone turned up once. Other DNA sequences in the sample encode the same CDR3. The V gene is TRBV11-2, the J gene TRBJ1-1; D unclear. The CDR3 runs to 13 residues. Germline V lookup: CDR1 SGHAT, CDR2 FQNNGV. V shed 1 base and J shed 0 bases, with 3 bases lying between them. The CDR3: CASSLALNTEAFF. The DNA for the CDR3 is TGTGCCAGCAGCTTAGCATTGAACACTGAAGCTTTCTTT.

This clone was seen once. V usage is TRBV7-9 and J usage is TRBJ1-5, with 9 nucleotides matching TRBD1. The CDR3 length is 16 residues. CDR1 SEHNR and CDR2 FQNEAQ come from the germline V gene (reference sequence). V dropped 1 base and J dropped 4; count of bases not matched to a gene: 5. The CDR3 DNA is TGTGCCAGCAGCTTAGGTTGGGACAGGGAAAATCAGCCCCAGCATTTT. This sequence encodes CASSLGWDRENQPQHF.

J is TRBJ2-3 and V is TRBV2; TRBD1 aligns across 10 bases. The J segment lost 3 bases and the V segment lost 6 bases, leaving 3 bases of the junction unmatched. This CDR3 has 14 residues. Germline V gives CDR1 SNHLY, CDR2 FYNNEI. DNA for the CDR3: TGTGCCAGCAGGCCGGGACAGGGGACAGATACGCAGTATTTT. Its protein product is CASRPGQGTDTQYF. The full variable domain, its missing parts supplied by reference TRBV2 and TRBJ2-3, is EPEVTQTPSHQVTQMGQEVILRCVPISNHLYFYWYRQILGQKVEFLVSFYNNEISEKSEIFDDQFSVERPDGSNFTLKIRSTKLEDSAMYFCASRPGQGTDTQYFGPGTRLTVL.

This clone was recorded once. The chain is built from TRBV30 and TRBJ2-7, with 7 bases fitting TRBD1. From germline, CDR1 is GTSNPN and CDR2 SVGIG (reference sequence). This CDR3 comprises 14 residues. With 2 bases clipped from V and 0 bases from J, the junction kept 4 bases outside the gene matches. The CDR3 sequence: CAWSPGTVSYEQYF. The CDR3 DNA follows: TGTGCCTGGAGTCCTGGGACAGTCTCCTACGAGCAGTACTTC.

This sequence joins TRBV7-2 and TRBJ2-5; 8 bases are a match to TRBD1. Germline V lookup: CDR1 SGHTA, CDR2 FQGNSA. CDR3 size: 15 residues. V shed 1 base and J 5 bases; nucleotides not matched to a gene: 6. CDR3 DNA: TGTGCCAGCAGCTTAGGGACAGGGACGTTCGAGACCCAGTACTTC. Amino acids: CASSLGTGTFETQYF. Looking up the rest from reference TRBV7-2 and TRBJ2-5 gives the full variable domain: GAGVSQSPSNKVTEKGKDVELRCDPISGHTALYWYRQSLGQGLEFLIYFQGNSAPDKSGLPSDRFSAERTGGSVSTLTIQRTQQEDSAVYLCASSLGTGTFETQYFGPGTRLLVL.

The chain uses TRBV7-2 and TRBJ2-2, with TRBD2 identical over 7 bases. The CDR3 totals 17 residues. J lost 2 bases, V lost 4 bases, and 10 bases had no gene match. Germline values: CDR1 SGHTA, CDR2 FQGNSA. For the CDR3, the DNA is TGTGCCAGCAGCTCCTCTACTAGCGCGCTAAACACCGGGGAGCTGTTTTTT. It translates to CASSSSTSALNTGELFF.

This chain uses TRBV30 with TRBJ2-5, with 7 bases fitting TRBD1. This CDR3 comprises 16 residues. With V trimmed by 1 base and J by 0 bases, 8 bases remained unmatched. Looked up from germline, CDR1 is GTSNPN and CDR2 is SVGIG (reference sequence). The CDR3 coding sequence is TGTGCCTGGAGTGGTGCCGGGCAGGGGGACCAAGAGACCCAGTACTTC. As protein: CAWSGAGQGDQETQYF.

The V and J genes are TRBV28 and TRBJ1-2, with D unclear. The CDR3 has 13 amino acids. Germline CDR1 reads MDHEN; CDR2 reads SYDVKM. Deletions cut 2 bases from V and 2 bases from J, with 6 bases between. DNA of the CDR3: TGTGCCAGCAGTTTAGGGCAGAACTATGGCTACACCTTC. Protein sequence: CASSLGQNYGYTF.

The V and J genes are TRBV18 and TRBJ2-3, with D possibly TRBD1 on 6 matching bases. Germline CDR1 reads KGHSH; CDR2 reads LQKENI. The CDR3 sequence is 19 residues long. V lost 6 bases and J 14 bases, leaving 39 bases between the germline ends. CDR3 in amino acids: CASSRGGHQPLFCPRYAYF. CDR3 DNA sequence: TGTGCCAGCTCGCGAGGGGGACATCAACCCCTTTTTTGTCCCAGATACGCGTATTTT.

This clone was seen only a few times. The chain carries TRBV4-1 and TRBJ1-1; no clear D. This CDR3 contains 14 residues. Germline CDR1 reads MGHRA; CDR2 reads YSYEKL. Trimming removed 1 base at V and 0 bases at J, with 6 bases between. This chain's CDR3 is CASSQVALNTEAFF. The DNA for the CDR3 is TGCGCCAGCAGCCAAGTGGCTTTGAACACTGAAGCTTTCTTT.

V gene TRBV10-3 combines with J gene TRBJ1-2, with a possible D match to TRBD1 (6 bases). This CDR3 contains 16 residues. Germline-derived CDR1 and CDR2 are ENHRY and SYGVKD. Trimming cost V 0 bases and J 5 bases, with 16 bases left between them. CDR3 amino acids: CAISESTGGPGYGYTF. The CDR3 nucleotides are TGTGCCATCAGTGAGTCGACAGGTGGGCCGGGGTATGGCTACACCTTC.

The genes are TRBV18 and TRBJ1-5; D is perhaps TRBD1 (6 bases). The CDR3 is made up of 14 amino acids. V was cut by 6 bases and J by 4 bases, with 13 bases left in between. CDR1 is KGHSH, CDR2 LQKENI, per germline. The CDR3 spells CASSPGAINQPQHF. The DNA of the CDR3 is TGTGCCAGCTCGCCAGGGGCTATTAATCAGCCCCAGCATTTT.

The J gene is TRBJ2-1, the V gene TRBV7-8, with unresolved D. Trimming took 0 bases from V and 4 from J, leaving 4 bases between them. The germline V gene encodes CDR1 SGHVS and CDR2 FQNEAQ. The CDR3 is 13 amino acids. CDR3 protein: CASSLALYNEQFF. CDR3 DNA: TGTGCCAGCAGCTTAGCTCTTTACAATGAGCAGTTCTTC.

This chain connects TRBV19 to TRBJ1-5; 9 bases are shared with TRBD1. V lost 8 bases, J lost 6 bases, and 8 bases stayed unmatched. Looked up from germline, CDR1 is LNHDA and CDR2 is SQIVND (reference sequence). CDR3 length: 14 residues. In DNA form, the CDR3 reads TGTGCCAGTGCCGACAGGGGGAAAGTTCAGCCCCAGCATTTT. This translates into CASADRGKVQPQHF.

This chain joins TRBV15 and TRBJ2-3, with D perhaps matching TRBD2 (6 bases). Trimming removed 1 base at V and 4 bases at J, with 9 bases between. This CDR3 comprises 14 residues. The V gene's germline CDR1 is LNHNV and CDR2 YYDKDF (reference sequence). CDR3 DNA: TGTGCCACCAGCAGAGGTGGAGGGCCAGATACGCAGTATTTT. The encoded protein is CATSRGGGPDTQYF.

This rearrangement joins TRBV27 to TRBJ2-1, with TRBD2 matching over 14 bases. The germline V gene encodes CDR1 MNHEY and CDR2 SMNVEV (reference sequence). The CDR3 length is 18 residues. V lost 3 bases to trimming and J lost 7 bases; unmatched junction nucleotides: 11. The CDR3 here is CASSFRTSGRLWKNEQFF. CDR3 nucleotides: TGTGCCAGCAGTTTTAGGACTAGCGGGAGGTTGTGGAAAAATGAGCAGTTCTTC.

The CDR3 loop is CASSLVGSGGGADTQYF. The CDR3 DNA reads as TGCGCCAGCAGCTTGGTCGGCTCGGGAGGAGGCGCAGATACGCAGTATTTT. The chain combines TRBV5-1 with TRBJ2-3, with 7 bases lining up with TRBD2. This CDR3 region has 17 residues. V shed 0 bases, J shed 4 bases, and the junction held 11 bases outside the gene matches. Germline-derived CDR1 and CDR2 are SGHRS and YFSETQ.